This T cell receptor (beta chain) is from a study of T cells in Graves' hyperthyroidism and ophthalmopathy. Amplification of TCR beta CDR3 regions used RNA as the template. In the first-round RT-PCR of the TCR CDR3, the HTBI primer set was used. TCRdb re-called the multiplex PCR reads with MiXCR, one entry per CDR3 protein. In the table there are about 360,000 distinct CDR3 sequences, roughly 13% of which are singletons. The CDR3 spans 13 residues. Germline CDR1 MDHEN, CDR2 SYDVKM. The V end was cut by 4 bases, the J end by 6 bases, with 9 bases between. This clonotype was recorded many times. This TCR was sampled from a young man with Graves' hyperthyroidism that later progressed to Graves' ophthalmopathy. The source material was blood. The J gene is TRBJ1-4, the V gene TRBV28; D gene uncertain. The CDR3 region is CASSSDGYEKLFF. The DNA for the CDR3 is TGTGCCAGCAGTTCGGACGGTTATGAAAAACTGTTTTTT.